Listed below are T cell receptor beta chains from one sample, sequenced in a study of response to subunit inactivated influenza vaccine. In TCRdb, the RT-PCR reads were re-called with MiXCR into one record per CDR3 protein. Of 500,000 or so distinct CDR3 sequences listed, approximately 15% were seen once; the top ten hold less than 4%. Source: CD4+ T cells sorted from PBMCs, taken roughly 24 months after vaccination. Receptor source: a man aged 45 to 70 who received an inactivated influenza vaccine. The CDR3 runs from the conserved cysteine through the conserved F or W. A D gene is named only where the DNA matches it firmly. Size tells how often a clone was seen (once, few, many) or the class of an expanded clone, and some rows leave it out.

TRBV11-2	.	TRBJ2-3	few	TGTGCCAGCAGCCAAGTCGGGCGGGGGCTCACTAGCACAGATACGCAGTATTTT	CASSQVGRGLTSTDTQYF
TRBV5-4	.	TRBJ2-7	few	TGTGCCAGCAGCTTGCCCAGCGCCAACTACGAGCAGTACTTC	CASSLPSANYEQYF
TRBV14	TRBD1	TRBJ1-2	.	TGTGCCAGCAGCCGAAACAGGGGATCCGGCGGCTACACCTTC	CASSRNRGSGGYTF
TRBV3-1	TRBD1	TRBJ1-6	.	TGTGCCAGCAGCCAAGCCGGGACAGGGAGTAATTCACCCCTCCACTTT	CASSQAGTGSNSPLHF
TRBV5-6	.	TRBJ2-3	.	TGTGCCAGCAGCTTGGCTCTGAGGACAGATACGCAGTATTTT	CASSLALRTDTQYF
TRBV9	.	TRBJ2-7	.	TGTGCCAGCAGCGTAGGTCCAGCCAACGAGCAGTACTTC	CASSVGPANEQYF
TRBV12-3/TRBV12-4	.	TRBJ2-2	.	TGTGCCAGCAGTTTTCCAGGGCCCGGGGAGCTGTTTTTT	CASSFPGPGELFF
TRBV6-1	.	TRBJ2-5	.	TGCGCCAGCAGGGAAGGAGGACAGCAAGAGACCCAGTACTTC	CASREGGQQETQYF
TRBV21-1	.	TRBJ2-1	.	TGTGCCAGCAGCAAAGCGCTTTCGGGGCCCTCGGGAACGGGGTCGGATGAGCAGTTCTTC	CASSKALSGPSGTGSDEQFF
TRBV7-2	.	TRBJ2-7	.	TGTGCCAGCAGCTTGCACAGCTTGTACGAGCAGTACTTC	CASSLHSLYEQYF
TRBV2	.	TRBJ2-1	.	TGTGCCACCTCGTTTTATGGGCAAGTCCCCTACAATGAGCAGTTCTTC	CATSFYGQVPYNEQFF
TRBV20-1	TRBD1	TRBJ2-4	few	TGCAGTGCTCCACGACAGGGGCCGAGCAAAAACATTCAGTACTTC	CSAPRQGPSKNIQYF
TRBV10-3	TRBD1	TRBJ1-1	few	TGTGCCATCAGTGGTACAGGGGTTGGCGCCACTGAAGCTTTCTTT	CAISGTGVGATEAFF
TRBV2	.	TRBJ2-7	.	TGTGCCAGCAGTGAAGCGGTCGGTTACGAGCAGTACTTC	CASSEAVGYEQYF
TRBV7-9	TRBD1	TRBJ2-2	.	TGTGCCAGCAGCGCTCACAGGGGTGTTGAGTCCGGGGAGCTGTTTTTT	CASSAHRGVESGELFF
TRBV7-3	.	TRBJ1-2	.	TGTGCCAGCAGCTCAAGCGAGGGGTATGGCTACACCTTC	CASSSSEGYGYTF
TRBV6-5	TRBD2	TRBJ2-2	few	TGTGCCAGCAGTTACTCGATTTATGGCGAGACTAGCGTCCGGGAGCTGTTTTTT	CASSYSIYGETSVRELFF
TRBV2	.	TRBJ2-7	few	TGTGCCAGCAGTCCCCACGAAAACGGCGAGCAGTACTTC	CASSPHENGEQYF
TRBV10-3	TRBD1	TRBJ2-7	many	TGTGCCATCAGTGGAGGACAGGGCTCGGGAGACGAGCAGTACTTC	CAISGGQGSGDEQYF
TRBV12-3/TRBV12-4	TRBD2	TRBJ2-7	.	TGTGCCAGCAGTGGACTAGCGGGAGCCTCTCCCTACGAGCAGTACTTC	CASSGLAGASPYEQYF
TRBV20-1	.	TRBJ2-2	few	TGCAGTGCTAGTCGACAGTCGGACACCGGGGAGCTGTTTTTT	CSASRQSDTGELFF
TRBV10-3	.	TRBJ2-1	few	TGTGCCATTCTGCACCGGAATAACAATGAGCAGTTCTTC	CAILHRNNNEQFF
TRBV12-3/TRBV12-4	.	TRBJ2-7	many	TGTGCCAGCACCCTTGGGGAGGCATCCTACGAGCAGTACTTC	CASTLGEASYEQYF
TRBV4-2	.	TRBJ2-1	.	TGTGCCAGCAGGCCCCGAGGTCTCATGCATGAGCAGTTCTTC	CASRPRGLMHEQFF
TRBV4-3	TRBD2	TRBJ2-5	few	TGCGCCAGCAGCCAAGATCCTGCTAGCGGGGGACAAGAGACCCAGTACTTC	CASSQDPASGGQETQYF
TRBV2	.	TRBJ2-1	many	TGTGCCAGCAGTGCCGACTACTGGTACAATGAGCAGTTCTTC	CASSADYWYNEQFF
TRBV5-1	.	TRBJ1-6	.	TGCGCCAGCAGCCTCAATTTGGCGGCCGGTTCACCCCTCCACTTT	CASSLNLAAGSPLHF
TRBV28	.	TRBJ2-4	few	TGTGCCAGCGTGACACCGGGAGCCAAAAACATTCAGTACTTC	CASVTPGAKNIQYF
TRBV20-1	.	TRBJ2-5	few	TGCAGTGCTAGAGACGGACAGCAAGAGACCCAGTACTTC	CSARDGQQETQYF
TRBV5-1	TRBD2	TRBJ2-1	few	TGCGCCAGCCGGCTAACCGGGACTAGCTACAATGAGCAGTTCTTC	CASRLTGTSYNEQFF
TRBV12-3/TRBV12-4	.	TRBJ1-2	few	TGTGCCAGCAGTTTTTCCACCTATGGCTACACCTTC	CASSFSTYGYTF
TRBV29-1	TRBD1	TRBJ2-7	many	TGCAGCGTTGCGGACAGGGTAGCCGAGCAGTACTTC	CSVADRVAEQYF
TRBV11-1	.	TRBJ2-5	few	TGTGCCAGCAGCGCTCACAGGGGAGGAGAGACCCAGTACTTC	CASSAHRGGETQYF